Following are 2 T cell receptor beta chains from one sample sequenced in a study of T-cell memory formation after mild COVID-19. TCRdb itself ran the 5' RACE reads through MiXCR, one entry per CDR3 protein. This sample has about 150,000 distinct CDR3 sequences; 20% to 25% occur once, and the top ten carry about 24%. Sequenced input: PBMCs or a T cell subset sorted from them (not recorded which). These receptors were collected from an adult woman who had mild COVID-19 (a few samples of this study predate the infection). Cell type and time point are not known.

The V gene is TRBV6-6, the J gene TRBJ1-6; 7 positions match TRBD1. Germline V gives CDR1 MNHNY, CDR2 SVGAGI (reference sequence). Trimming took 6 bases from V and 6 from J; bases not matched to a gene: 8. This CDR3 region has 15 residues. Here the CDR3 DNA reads TGTGCCAGCAGACAGGACAGGATGACTAATTCACCCCTCCACTTT. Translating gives CASRQDRMTNSPLHF.

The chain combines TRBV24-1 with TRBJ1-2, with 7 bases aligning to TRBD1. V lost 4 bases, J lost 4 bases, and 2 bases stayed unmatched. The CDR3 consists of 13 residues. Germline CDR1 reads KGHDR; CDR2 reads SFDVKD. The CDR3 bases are TGTGCCACCAGTGACGGGACAGTCTATGGCTACACCTTC. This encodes CATSDGTVYGYTF.